The 26 T cell receptor beta chains listed next were all sequenced from one sample in a study of OX40 agonist ivuxolimab in advanced cancers. Assay used: immunoSEQ multiplex PCR; TCRdb lists only in-frame clones, some missing. The table records about 98,000 clones, roughly 93% of them present only once. Sequencing used CD4+ or CD8+ T cells sorted from blood, obtained in a trial of the OX40 agonist ivuxolimab. The receptors were gathered from an adult with an advanced solid tumor such as melanoma, head and neck, liver or kidney cancer.

J is TRBJ2-2 and V is TRBV10-3; D unresolved. Germline V gene lookup returns CDR1 ENHRY and CDR2 SYGVKD. The CDR3 is 19 residues long. V was shortened by 0 bases and J by 6 bases, with 23 bases between the two germline ends. CDR3 residues: CAISESKVTESRLPGELFF. The CDR3 region has the DNA TGTGCCATCAGTGAGTCGAAGGTTACGGAGTCCCGGCTCCCCGGGGAGCTGTTTTTT.

This clone has only a few counts. This rearrangement joins TRBV7-3 to TRBJ2-2; D call uncertain. This CDR3 comprises 13 residues. The germline gives CDR1 SGHTA, CDR2 FQGTGA. V was trimmed by 3 bases and J by 7 bases, leaving 9 bases between them. The CDR3 region has the DNA TGTGCCAGCAGCTTTTCGGAAGGCGGGGAGCTGTTTTTT. It translates to CASSFSEGGELFF.

The V and J genes are TRBV27 and TRBJ2-3, with D hard to call. Trimming took off 3 bases at V and 0 bases at J, with 1 base between the two ends. The germline CDR1 and CDR2 sequences are MNHEY and SMNVEV (reference sequence). The CDR3 runs to 12 residues. CDR3 nucleotide sequence: TGTGCCAGCAGTTTTAGCACAGATACGCAGTATTTT. Protein sequence: CASSFSTDTQYF.

The chain uses TRBV29-1 and TRBJ2-5; 8 bases match TRBD1. This CDR3 region has 15 residues. V shed 6 bases and J 2 bases; nucleotides not matched to a gene: 11. Germline-derived CDR1 and CDR2 are SQVTM and ANQGSEA. The CDR3 coding sequence is TGCAGCGTAGGCCCAGGGGGCGCGAAACAAGAGACCCAGTACTTC. As protein: CSVGPGGAKQETQYF.

The gene calls are TRBV7-8 and TRBJ1-5; no firm D call. The CDR3 has 14 residues. V shed 0 bases and J shed 2 bases, with 5 bases lying between them. In germline, CDR1 is SGHVS, CDR2 FQNEAQ. Here the CDR3 reads CASSLAGRNQPQHF. Written as DNA, the CDR3 is TGTGCCAGCAGCTTAGCGGGTCGCAATCAGCCCCAGCATTTT.

This chain uses TRBV6-5 with TRBJ2-5; D might be TRBD2 (6 bases). Germline lookup yields CDR1 MNHEY and CDR2 SVGAGI. V shed 0 bases and J shed 2 bases, with 13 bases lying between them. The CDR3 has 16 residues. The CDR3 spells CASSYSGGSGQETQYF. DNA for the CDR3: TGTGCCAGCAGTTACTCGGGGGGTTCAGGGCAAGAGACCCAGTACTTC.

The chain uses TRBV30 and TRBJ2-3; D is uncertain. This CDR3 comprises 13 residues. The V gene's germline CDR1 is GTSNPN and CDR2 SVGIG (reference sequence). V shed 2 bases and J shed 8 bases, with 14 bases lying between them. The CDR3 sequence is CAWSTLSTITQYF. Here the CDR3 DNA reads TGTGCCTGGAGTACTTTGTCGACCATTACGCAGTATTTT.

The chain is built from TRBV28 and TRBJ1-5; D call uncertain. CDR1 MDHEN and CDR2 SYDVKM come from the germline V gene. The CDR3 sequence is 11 residues long. V lost 3 bases and J lost 7, with 4 bases in between. The CDR3 here is CASSFGQPQHF. DNA of the CDR3: TGTGCCAGCAGTTTTGGGCAGCCCCAGCATTTT.

The chain has TRBV28 and TRBJ2-7, with D possibly matching TRBD1 (6 bases). Per the germline V gene, CDR1 is MDHEN and CDR2 is SYDVKM. The CDR3 extends over 12 amino acids. Trimming left V 5 bases short and J 3 bases short, with 8 bases between. CDR3 sequence (DNA): TGTGCCAGCAGTCAACAGGGCTACGAGCAGTACTTC. Protein product: CASSQQGYEQYF.

The V gene is TRBV19, the J gene TRBJ1-2, with 8 nucleotides matching TRBD1. V shed 1 base, J shed 4 bases, and the junction held 11 bases outside the gene matches. CDR3 length equals 17 residues. Germline assignment: CDR1 LNHDA and CDR2 SQIVND (reference sequence). The CDR3 sequence: CASSIVSGGRGAYGYTF. In DNA, the CDR3 is TGTGCCAGTAGTATAGTCTCAGGGGGCAGGGGGGCCTATGGCTACACCTTC. Full variable domain (missing parts from reference TRBV19 and TRBJ1-2): DGGITQSPKYLFRKEGQNVTLSCEQNLNHDAMYWYRQDPGQGLRLIYYSQIVNDFQKGDIAEGYSVSREKKESFPLTVTSAQKNPTAFYLCASSIVSGGRGAYGYTFGSGTRLTVV.

The chain links TRBV19 to TRBJ2-3, with unresolved D. The CDR3 totals 14 residues. V lost 2 bases, J lost 3 bases, and 9 bases lay in between. The germline CDR1 and CDR2 sequences are LNHDA and SQIVND (reference sequence). The CDR3 spells CASSIRLPTDTQYF. The DNA of the CDR3 is TGTGCCAGTAGTATAAGGCTACCGACAGATACGCAGTATTTT.

This chain connects TRBV4-3 to TRBJ1-2; D not certain. Germline V gives CDR1 LGHNA, CDR2 YSLEER. With 2 bases removed from V and 2 bases from J, the gap between germline ends came to 9 bases. This CDR3 region has 14 residues. Here the CDR3 reads CASSQWPGNYGYTF. CDR3 bases: TGCGCCAGCAGCCAATGGCCGGGGAACTATGGCTACACCTTC.

This chain joins TRBV19 and TRBJ1-5; D uncertain. The CDR3 contains 18 residues. CDR1 and CDR2 from the germline V gene are LNHDA and SQIVND (reference sequence). Trimming took off 8 bases at V and 2 bases at J, with 25 bases between the two ends. CDR3 sequence reads: CASQIPPASGVGNQPQHF. The CDR3 bases are TGTGCCAGTCAGATCCCTCCGGCGAGTGGGGTCGGCAATCAGCCCCAGCATTTT.

The CDR3 here is CASLRVRASYGYTF. CDR3 DNA sequence: TGTGCCAGTCTTCGGGTCAGGGCGTCCTATGGCTACACCTTC. The gene calls are TRBV30 and TRBJ1-2; maybe TRBD1 (5 bases). The CDR3 is 14 amino acids. Between the trimmed V and J ends, which lost 8 bases and 4 bases, there was a span of 20 bases. CDR1 GTSNPN and CDR2 SVGIG come from the germline V gene (reference sequence).

V usage is TRBV28 and J usage is TRBJ1-5; D remains ambiguous. Trimming removed 4 bases from V and 11 bases from J, with 12 bases in between. The CDR3 contains 12 residues. Germline CDR1 is MDHEN and CDR2 is SYDVKM. As DNA, the CDR3 is TGTGCCAGCAGTTCGCACGGAGGGACCCAGCATTTT. Translation gives CASSSHGGTQHF.

The chain couples TRBV28 to TRBJ2-7; D is ambiguous. The V and J ends lost 3 bases and 5 bases respectively, with 14 bases between them. CDR3 length: 14 residues. Germline CDR1 is MDHEN and CDR2 is SYDVKM. The CDR3 reads CASSFLGIGHEQYF. DNA of the CDR3: TGTGCCAGCAGTTTTTTAGGGATAGGCCACGAGCAGTACTTC.

This chain links TRBV5-1 with TRBJ1-1; no reliable D call. V dropped 2 bases and J dropped 8 bases, with 13 bases sitting between them. CDR1 is SGHRS and CDR2 is YFSETQ in the germline V gene. The CDR3 runs 13 residues. The CDR3 here is CASSLGSPQEAFF. Written as DNA, the CDR3 is TGCGCCAGCAGCTTAGGGAGCCCACAGGAAGCTTTCTTT.

The chain joins TRBV14 to TRBJ1-2; 8 bases match TRBD1. CDR1 and CDR2 from the germline V gene are SGHDN and FVKESK. CDR3 length equals 14 residues. Trimming removed 5 bases from V and 4 bases from J; junction bases left unmatched: 6. CDR3 residues: CASSSGTGFYGYTF. In nucleotides, the CDR3 is TGTGCCAGCAGCTCCGGGACAGGTTTCTATGGCTACACCTTC.

The chain links TRBV6-6 to TRBJ1-2, with D tentatively TRBD1 (6 bases). The CDR3 runs to 13 residues. V lost 3 bases, J lost 6 bases, and 11 bases lay in between. Looked up from germline, CDR1 is MNHNY and CDR2 is SVGAGI (reference sequence). Here the CDR3 DNA reads TGTGCCAGCAGTTATGCAGGGGTCGATGGCTACACCTTC. This codes for CASSYAGVDGYTF.

The chain combines TRBV20-1 with TRBJ1-2; TRBD1 is a possible D gene (5 bases). This CDR3 has 11 residues. Germline V gene data show CDR1 as DFQATT and CDR2 as SNEGSKA (reference sequence). The chain's CDR3 is CNPGLPYGYTF. The CDR3, as DNA: TGCAACCCGGGGCTGCCCTATGGCTACACCTTC.

The chain has TRBV18 and TRBJ2-1; 9 bases are a match to TRBD1. CDR1 is KGHSH, CDR2 LQKENI, per germline. Unmatched junction bases numbered 4, after V lost 3 bases and J lost 10 bases. The length of the CDR3 is 13 residues. The CDR3 DNA is TGTGCCAGCTCACCCACACAGGGGGCCGAGCAGTTCTTC. Residues: CASSPTQGAEQFF.

As to this clone: Relative to the germline gene, one junction end is altered; a read error may explain this. CDR3 residues: CASSHLIGLAGKQCF. CDR3 DNA sequence: TGTGCCAGCAGTCACTTAATCGGACTAGCGGGGAAGCAGTGCTTC. The rearrangement links TRBV2 to TRBJ2-7, with 12 bases aligning to TRBD2. The CDR3 loop spans 15 amino acids. Germline CDR1 reads SNHLY; CDR2 reads FYNNEI.

The J gene is TRBJ1-6, the V gene TRBV30, with D tentatively TRBD1 (5 bases). This CDR3 spans 13 amino acids. Looked up from germline, CDR1 is GTSNPN and CDR2 is SVGIG (reference sequence). Trimming left V 7 bases short and J 6 bases short, with 13 bases between. DNA for the CDR3: TGTGCCTCAGGGCCGGACGGTAATTCACCCCTCCACTTT. Translation gives CASGPDGNSPLHF.

V is TRBV6-1 and J is TRBJ1-2, with D tentatively TRBD1 (5 bases). With 2 bases removed from V and 6 bases from J, the gap between germline ends came to 19 bases. The germline V gene has CDR1 MNHNS and CDR2 SASEGT. The CDR3 is 16 residues long. CDR3 region: CASSESLGRVLNGYTF. The CDR3 coding sequence is TGTGCCAGCAGTGAATCTTTGGGCAGGGTACTTAATGGCTACACCTTC.

The rearrangement links TRBV18 to TRBJ2-1; 8 bases match TRBD1. The V and J ends lost 5 bases and 5 bases, in that order; junction bases with no gene match: 11. The length of the CDR3 is 16 residues. Germline V lookup: CDR1 KGHSH, CDR2 LQKENI. The CDR3 DNA reads TGTGCCAGCTCATCCTATCAGGGGGCTGGAAACAATGAGCAGTTCTTC. Protein: CASSSYQGAGNNEQFF. Full variable domain (outside the CDR3, taken from reference TRBV18 and TRBJ2-1): NAGVMQNPRHLVRRRGQEARLRCSPMKGHSHVYWYRQLPEEGLKFMVYLQKENIIDESGMPKERFSAEFPKEGPSILRIQQVVRGDSAAYFCASSSYQGAGNNEQFFGPGTRLTVL.

The chain combines TRBV2 with TRBJ2-7; 7 bases fit TRBD1. V lost 8 bases to trimming and J lost 4 bases; unmatched junction nucleotides: 5. This CDR3 is built from 12 residues. Germline CDR1 is SNHLY and CDR2 is FYNNEI. The CDR3 reads CASHQTGYEQYV. In nucleotides, the CDR3 is TGTGCCAGCCACCAGACAGGGTACGAGCAGTACGTC.